This T cell receptor beta chain emerged from a study of OX40 agonist ivuxolimab in advanced cancers. About the full investigation: Ivuxolimab, which targeted the costimulatory receptor OX40 (CD134), was an agonistic, fully human IgG2 monoclonal antibody. Of the roughly 50 dose-escalation patients, hepatocellular carcinoma was present in roughly 19, melanoma in around 15, renal cell carcinoma in 9 and head and neck cancer in 9. Intravenous ivuxolimab was administered to patients every 2 weeks at six dose levels: 0.01, 0.1, 0.3, 1.5, 3 and 10 mg/kg. Prior anti-PD-1, anti-PD-L1 or anti-CTLA-4 therapy was permitted, and 30% to 45% of dose-escalation patients had received checkpoint inhibitors. Partial responses occurred in three dose-escalation patients, of whom one had hepatocellular carcinoma and two had cutaneous melanoma. The paper describes the monotherapy dose-escalation part (N of about 50 patients) of the phase I trial of ivuxolimab. Peripheral TCRbeta sequencing aimed to test whether ivuxolimab altered TCR sequence diversity and caused clonal T-cell expansion. In the dose-escalation cohort, roughly 80% of patients were male, and the mean age was around 60 years, with a range of about 23 to 90.

To sequence the TCRbeta CDR3 region, genomic DNA was isolated from the sorted cells. The immunoSEQ Assay was used to sequence the TCRbeta CDR3 regions. The immuneACCESS repertoire file appears here via TCRdb, limited to in-frame rearrangements. These files lack a portion of the clones; in checked studies, under half of the deficit traces to unresolved V genes, and the cause of the others is not known. Here the sample has 60,000 or so clones; 90% to 95% occur a single time. Approximately 18% of the sample rests with the top ten. The germline V gene encodes CDR1 SGHDT and CDR2 YYEEEE. CDR3 length: 16 amino acids, cysteine to phenylalanine. The only DNA kept is the CDR3, 48 bases in frame from the first base. Trimming leaves V shorter by 4 bases and J shorter by 8 bases, with the junction holding 15 bases beyond the gene matches. The trial excluded patients who had a history of autoimmune disease or were on systemic immunosuppression. In every dose cohort, peripheral blood was drawn for TCR sequencing at baseline, cycle 4 day 1, and cycle 7 day 1. The samples were drawn from a first-in-human, open-label, multicenter phase I dose-escalation trial of ivuxolimab. Adults with locally advanced or metastatic melanoma, renal cell, hepatocellular, or head and neck squamous cell carcinoma were enrolled in the trial. Before TCR sequencing, CD4+ and CD8+ T cells were separately sorted from peripheral blood.

On this clone itself: Its recognized antigen is unknown. Base qualities are not recorded, but no much larger clone differs from it by a single base.

Overall results and qualifications from the work: Low levels of normalized T-cell clonal expansion were also seen in some patients who did not respond. In the 0.1-3.0 mg/kg groups, partial responders had among the lowest normalized peripheral clonal expansion, particularly in CD8+ T cells. The antigen specificity of the peripheral T cells that underwent clonal expansion was not determined. At doses from 0.1 to 3.0 mg/kg, clonal expansion was seen in both CD4+ and CD8+ blood T cells between baseline and week 6. On average, CD8+ T cells showed more expanded clones than CD4+ T cells after ivuxolimab.

The V gene is TRBV5-6 and the J gene is TRBJ2-1, with 7 bases in between that match TRBD2. The sequence came from an adult with an advanced solid tumor such as melanoma, head and neck, liver or kidney cancer. This sample comprised CD4+ or CD8+ T cells sorted from blood, obtained in a trial of the OX40 agonist ivuxolimab. CDR3 region: CASSPKAGPNGDEQFF. Here is the DNA: TGTGCCAGCAGCCCGAAAGCGGGACCAAACGGCGATGAGCAGTTCTTC.